Listed below are T cell receptor beta chains from one sample, sequenced in a study of pediatric ulcerative colitis. Data came from immunoSEQ multiplex PCR; TCRdb stores just in-frame clones and leaves some out. The data contain approximately 22,000 clones, roughly two thirds of them singletons. Sequenced material: gut tissue. These receptors came from a boy between 10 and 17 years old with severe ulcerative colitis. Both conserved end residues are trimmed from each CDR3.

j_gene	v_gene	CDR3aa
TRBJ1-2	TRBV4-1	ASSHQGSYGYT
TRBJ2-3	TRBV6-5	ASRRGALADTQY
TRBJ1-1	TRBV6-1	ASGPYYTEAF
TRBJ1-4	TRBV6-1	ASSEPPTGWGEKLF
TRBJ1-1	TRBV7-6	ASRKDRNTEAF
TRBJ1-4	TRBV19	ASSMTASNEKLF
TRBJ1-2	TRBV9	ASSTQGARGYGYT
TRBJ1-5	TRBV18	ASSPGQNQPQH
TRBJ2-3	TRBV27	ASRPGTSGGLGTQY
TRBJ2-7	TRBV7-2	ASSSGLPEQY
TRBJ1-5	TRBV6-6	ASSYGNQPQH
TRBJ2-5	TRBV20-1	SASSQETQY
TRBJ1-1	TRBV18	ASSGQARNTEAF
TRBJ1-1	TRBV30	AWNSLNTEAF
TRBJ1-2	TRBV18	ASSPGTGEGYT
TRBJ2-7	TRBV5-1	ASSSQGDYEQY
TRBJ1-1	TRBV6-6	ASSLRGHGEAF
TRBJ2-1	TRBV9	ASSVDWNEQF
TRBJ2-5	TRBV11-2	ASSNPLAAGSKETQY
TRBJ1-3	TRBV4-3	ASSQDLPTTGSGNTIY
TRBJ1-1	TRBV5-6	ASSFAGTGNTEAF
TRBJ2-1	TRBV4-1	ASSQVRWGGDEQF
TRBJ2-1	TRBV5-1	ASSLGGSYNEQF
TRBJ2-1	TRBV5-1	ASSLNYNNEQF
TRBJ2-1	TRBV5-1	ASSPLPGTGDYNEQF
TRBJ1-6	TRBV6-1	ASSEAGTGGSPLH
TRBJ1-2	TRBV6-5	ASSYADRGRYGYT
TRBJ1-2	TRBV6-1	ASSERSGTDGYT
TRBJ1-1	TRBV28	ASTSAGRGGTEAF